One sample yielded the 31 T cell receptor beta chains listed below, sequenced in a study of T-cell memory formation after mild COVID-19. TCRdb itself ran the 5' RACE reads through MiXCR, one entry per CDR3 protein. Of roughly 580,000 distinct CDR3 sequences in the sample, roughly 18% were seen once. The sequencing input was PBMCs or a T cell subset sorted from them (not recorded which). The receptors come from an adult woman who had mild COVID-19 (a few samples of this study predate the infection). Cell type and time point are not known.

This clonotype has a handful of counts. CDR3 DNA sequence: TGCAGTGCTAGAGATCCCGGTCGGGCCGTGCAGTACTTC. Translation: CSARDPGRAVQYF. The chain links TRBV20-1 to TRBJ2-7; D call uncertain. This CDR3 has 13 amino acids. Trimming removed 0 bases from V and 9 bases from J, with 15 bases in between. Germline values: CDR1 DFQATT, CDR2 SNEGSKA (reference sequence).

The CDR3 is CASSFARAPGLAGQETQYF. CDR3 bases: TGTGCCAGCAGTTTCGCAAGGGCCCCGGGACTAGCGGGGCAAGAGACCCAGTACTTC. J is TRBJ2-5 and V is TRBV28; 13 nucleotides line up with TRBD2. CDR1 and CDR2 from the germline V gene are MDHEN and SYDVKM. Trimming took 3 bases from V and 2 from J; bases not matched to a gene: 12. This CDR3 is 19 amino acids long.

This clonotype was counted between two and nine times. The chain combines TRBV7-9 with TRBJ2-2; D is unresolved. This CDR3 is 13 amino acids long. V was cut by 3 bases and J by 8 bases, with 10 bases left in between. CDR1 and CDR2 (germline): SEHNR, FQNEAQ (reference sequence). This chain's CDR3 is CASSLLQAGELFF. The CDR3, as DNA: TGTGCCAGCAGCTTGTTGCAGGCAGGGGAGCTGTTTTTT.

The rearrangement links TRBV3-1 to TRBJ1-3; perhaps TRBD1 as D (6 bases). V gave up 4 bases and J gave up 3 bases, with 25 bases separating them. CDR1 LGHDT and CDR2 YNNKEL come from the germline V gene (reference sequence). This CDR3 comprises 19 residues. The CDR3 region has the DNA TGTGCCAGCAGCCCACAGACCGCGGGTTTGGGGGGCTATGGAAACACCATATATTTT. Protein sequence: CASSPQTAGLGGYGNTIYF.

This clonotype was counted ten times or more. V and J are TRBV7-9 and TRBJ2-7, with D possibly TRBD1 on 6 matching bases. The CDR3 runs to 14 residues. The V and J ends lost 5 bases and 1 base respectively, with 12 bases between them. Germline values: CDR1 SEHNR, CDR2 FQNEAQ (reference sequence). Here the CDR3 reads CASSPVGASYEQYF. Written as DNA, the CDR3 is TGTGCCAGCAGCCCCGTGGGGGCATCCTACGAGCAGTACTTC.

This clonotype was counted only a few times. This sequence joins TRBV7-9 and TRBJ2-3; the D gene could be TRBD1 or TRBD2 (6 bases each). The V end lost 0 bases, the J end lost 4 bases, and 14 bases lay between the germline ends. Germline CDR1 reads SEHNR; CDR2 reads FQNEAQ (reference sequence). This CDR3 region has 16 residues. This CDR3 reads CASSLAGGQLADTQYF. CDR3 sequence (DNA): TGTGCCAGCAGCTTAGCCGGGGGACAACTCGCAGATACGCAGTATTTT.

This clonotype appeared a few times. The rearrangement uses TRBV23-1 and TRBJ2-7, with TRBD1 matching over 9 bases. TRBV23-1 is an ORF for which the function is uncertain. The CDR3 is made up of 18 amino acids. The junction had 11 bases not matched to a gene; V was cut back by 0 bases and J by 2 bases. The CDR3 sequence is CASSQSGLPGQGTYEQYF. CDR3 DNA: TGCGCCAGCAGTCAATCGGGCCTTCCGGGACAGGGTACCTACGAGCAGTACTTC.

This sequence joins TRBV14 and TRBJ2-7; possible D gene TRBD1, 5 bases. CDR1 is SGHDN, CDR2 FVKESK, per germline. The CDR3 sequence is 16 residues long. V was pared by 1 base and J by 3 bases, with 16 bases between. The chain's CDR3 is CASSQGPAGPNYEQYF. CDR3 in DNA: TGTGCCAGCAGCCAAGGACCGGCAGGGCCGAACTACGAGCAGTACTTC.

The chain combines TRBV19 with TRBJ1-2, with D possibly matching TRBD1 (5 bases). Trimming removed 7 bases at V and 7 bases at J, with 19 bases between. The CDR3 runs to 14 residues. Germline V CDR1 and CDR2: LNHDA, SQIVND (reference sequence). The CDR3 loop reads CASKPRGSSGGYTF. CDR3 in DNA: TGTGCCAGTAAGCCTCGGGGCTCGAGTGGTGGCTACACCTTC.

This clonotype was seen more than once but under ten times. The rearrangement joins TRBV6-1 to TRBJ2-7; TRBD1 matches at 9 bases. The length of the CDR3 is 16 residues. After removal of 4 bases from V and 3 bases from J, the junction contained 10 bases not matched to a gene. From germline, CDR1 is MNHNS and CDR2 SASEGT. The CDR3: CASSGYPGQGLYEQYF. The CDR3 region has the DNA TGTGCCAGCAGTGGCTATCCGGGACAGGGCCTCTACGAGCAGTACTTC.

This chain connects TRBV7-9 to TRBJ2-3; perhaps TRBD2 as D (6 bases). CDR3 length: 16 residues. Germline V CDR1 and CDR2: SEHNR, FQNEAQ (reference sequence). V dropped 5 bases and J dropped 2 bases, with 17 bases sitting between them. CDR3 coding DNA: TGTGCCAGCAGCGCCCCGCGGGACGGGAACACAGATACGCAGTATTTT. The encoded protein is CASSAPRDGNTDTQYF.

This chain joins TRBV10-3 and TRBJ1-6; TRBD1 matches 7 bases. CDR1 and CDR2 (germline): ENHRY, SYGVKD. V lost 6 bases and J lost 8; bases outside the gene matches: 10. There are 15 residues in the CDR3. The CDR3 region is CAIRSTGENYSPLHF. The CDR3 coding sequence is TGTGCCATCAGGTCAACAGGGGAAAATTATTCACCCCTCCACTTT.

The chain joins TRBV21-1 to TRBJ1-2; the D call in the table, TRBD1, was not verified against the DNA. TRBV21-1 is tagged as a pseudogene. The CDR3 is 14 amino acids. CDR3: CASIPTGNYYGYTF. The CDR3 DNA reads TGTGCCAGCATCCCCACAGGGAATTATTATGGCTACACCTTC.

The chain combines TRBV20-1 with TRBJ2-3; no reliable D call. The germline gives CDR1 DFQATT, CDR2 SNEGSKA (reference sequence). Trimming left V 0 bases short and J 3 bases short, with 4 bases between. This CDR3 has 12 residues. The CDR3 bases are TGCAGTGCTAGAGATATGACAGATACGCAGTATTTT. Its translation is CSARDMTDTQYF.

This clonotype was found a few times. V is TRBV7-9 and J is TRBJ2-7; D unclear. Trimming took off 1 base at V and 0 bases at J, with 13 bases between the two ends. Germline V CDR1 and CDR2: SEHNR, FQNEAQ (reference sequence). The CDR3 is made up of 16 amino acids. In DNA, the CDR3 is TGTGCCAGCAGCTTAGTTTACGGCCAGTCCTCCTACGAGCAGTACTTC. This sequence encodes CASSLVYGQSSYEQYF. The whole variable domain, remainder taken from reference TRBV7-9 and TRBJ2-7, is DTGVSQNPRHKITKRGQNVTFRCDPISEHNRLYWYRQTLGQGPEFLTYFQNEAQLEKSRLLSDRFSAERPKGSFSTLEIQRTEQGDSAMYLCASSLVYGQSSYEQYFGPGTRLTVT.

The V and J genes are TRBV3-1 and TRBJ2-7; no clear D gene. The CDR3 is 14 amino acids. Germline CDR1 reads LGHDT; CDR2 reads YNNKEL (reference sequence). V was clipped by 1 base and J by 5 bases, with 12 bases between them. As DNA, the CDR3 is TGTGCCAGCAGCCAAGCGGAGAGAGTCGACGAGCAGTACTTC. This codes for CASSQAERVDEQYF.

This chain joins TRBV7-2 and TRBJ1-1, with D tentatively TRBD1 (5 bases). The germline CDR1 and CDR2 sequences are SGHTA and FQGNSA. V shed 4 bases and J shed 2 bases, with 11 bases lying between them. The CDR3 runs 14 residues. CDR3 coding DNA: TGTGCCAGCAGCTCCACCCGGACAAACACTGAAGCTTTCTTT. It specifies CASSSTRTNTEAFF.

This clonotype was counted only a few times. V usage is TRBV12-3 or TRBV12-4 and J usage is TRBJ2-7; 8 bases fit TRBD2. Trimming at V came to 10 bases and at J to 0 bases, leaving 5 bases not matched to a gene. The CDR3 has 13 residues. The DNA of the CDR3 is TGTGCCACCCTCCGGGGGGGCTCCTACGAGCAGTACTTC. This translates into CATLRGGSYEQYF.

This clonotype was detected a few times. The rearrangement joins TRBV4-1 to TRBJ1-6, with 11 bases lining up with TRBD1. V lost 2 bases, J lost 8 bases, and 2 bases stayed unmatched. The CDR3 spans 15 residues. Germline V lookup: CDR1 MGHRA, CDR2 YSYEKL. The CDR3: CASSQTGQGDSPLHF. CDR3 sequence (DNA): TGCGCCAGCAGCCAAACGGGACAGGGGGATTCACCCCTCCACTTT.

The rearrangement links TRBV12-3 or TRBV12-4 to TRBJ1-2; 7 bases are a match to TRBD1. The CDR3 loop spans 14 amino acids. V shed 5 bases, J shed 3 bases, and the junction held 6 bases outside the gene matches. The CDR3 here is CASSRRQGYYGYTF. In nucleotides, the CDR3 is TGTGCCAGCAGTCGTCGACAGGGATACTATGGCTACACCTTC.

This clonotype was seen more than once but under ten times. The chain couples TRBV5-4 to TRBJ2-7; D perhaps matches TRBD2 (6 bases). V was clipped by 3 bases and J by 1 base, with 11 bases between them. Germline V gene lookup returns CDR1 SGHNT and CDR2 YYREEE (reference sequence). CDR3 length equals 14 residues. CDR3 nucleotide sequence: TGTGCCAGCAGCTCGGGGGACCGATCCTACGAGCAGTACTTC. It yields the protein CASSSGDRSYEQYF.

This clonotype was seen a handful of times. The chain combines TRBV7-3 with TRBJ2-2, with D possibly TRBD1 on 5 matching bases. Per the germline V gene, CDR1 is SGHTA and CDR2 is FQGTGA. Trimming removed 0 bases from V and 4 bases from J, with 9 bases in between. The CDR3 has 15 residues. The CDR3 coding sequence is TGTGCCAGCAGCTTAACGACAGAACCCACCGGGGAGCTGTTTTTT. Protein product: CASSLTTEPTGELFF.

Only a few counts were recorded for this clonotype. The V call is TRBV6-2 or TRBV6-3, the J call TRBJ2-7, with 12 bases lining up with TRBD2. CDR1 and CDR2 from the germline V gene are MNHEY and SVGEGT. The trim removed 5 bases at V and 5 bases at J, leaving 7 bases unmatched. The CDR3 loop spans 15 amino acids. The CDR3 region is CASSPLAGGPHEQYF. The CDR3 DNA follows: TGTGCCAGCAGTCCCCTAGCGGGAGGGCCCCACGAGCAGTACTTC.

This clonotype showed up just a few times. The rearrangement joins TRBV20-1 to TRBJ2-3, with D perhaps TRBD1 or TRBD2 (6 bases each). V lost 4 bases and J lost 6, with 23 bases in between. The CDR3 is made up of 16 amino acids. Germline assignment: CDR1 DFQATT and CDR2 SNEGSKA (reference sequence). The CDR3 bases are TGCAGTGCTAAACCCACTCGACGGGGGCCGGGGGATACGCAGTATTTT. Translating gives CSAKPTRRGPGDTQYF.

This clonotype was seen at least ten times. This chain links TRBV7-3 with TRBJ2-2; 8 bases line up with TRBD2. The length of the CDR3 is 17 residues. Per germline, CDR1 SGHTA and CDR2 FQGTGA. V trimming: 5 bases; J trimming: 7 bases; junction bases outside the gene matches: 15. CDR3: CASSVLAGSEHGGELFF. The CDR3 DNA follows: TGTGCCAGCAGCGTCCTAGCGGGTTCCGAACACGGCGGGGAGCTGTTTTTT.

The chain joins TRBV29-1 to TRBJ1-2; TRBD1 aligns across 9 bases. The germline CDR1 and CDR2 sequences are SQVTM and ANQGSEA. The CDR3 has 14 amino acids. The junction had 8 bases not matched to a gene; V was cut back by 6 bases and J by 3 bases. For the CDR3, the DNA is TGCAGCGTCGGGGAACAGGGGGCTTACTATGGCTACACCTTC. This codes for CSVGEQGAYYGYTF.

The chain joins TRBV2 to TRBJ1-1; 8 bases line up with TRBD1. Looked up from germline, CDR1 is SNHLY and CDR2 is FYNNEI. With V trimmed by 7 bases and J by 1 base, 11 bases remained unmatched. The length of the CDR3 is 16 residues. This CDR3 reads CASTTGQGRRNTEAFF. CDR3 bases: TGTGCCAGCACCACTGGACAGGGCAGGAGGAACACTGAAGCTTTCTTT.

The chain employs TRBV29-1 and TRBJ1-1; tentatively, D is TRBD1 (6 bases). CDR3 size: 14 residues. Per the germline V gene, CDR1 is SQVTM and CDR2 is ANQGSEA. Trimming removed 4 bases at V and 0 bases at J, with 12 bases between. The CDR3: CSVGQVNLNTEAFF. For the CDR3, the DNA is TGCAGCGTTGGACAGGTCAACTTGAACACTGAAGCTTTCTTT. Looking up the rest from reference TRBV29-1 and TRBJ1-1 gives the full variable domain: SAVISQKPSRDICQRGTSLTIQCQVDSQVTMMFWYRQQPGQSLTLIATANQGSEATYESGFVIDKFPISRPNLTFSTLTVSNMSPEDSSIYLCSVGQVNLNTEAFFGQGTRLTVV.

The chain uses TRBV5-5 and TRBJ2-5, with 7 positions matching TRBD1. J lost 7 bases, V lost 2 bases, and 17 bases had no gene match. The CDR3 has 17 residues. CDR1 SGHKS and CDR2 YYEKEE come from the germline V gene (reference sequence). CDR3 nucleotide sequence: TGTGCCAGCAGCTTTAGTGAAACAGGGGTTGGATATGGGACCCAGTACTTC. Translating gives CASSFSETGVGYGTQYF.

The J gene is TRBJ2-1, the V gene TRBV12-3 or TRBV12-4; 8 bases agree with TRBD2. The V segment lost 3 bases and the J segment 8 bases; nucleotides outside the gene matches: 9. This CDR3 has 15 amino acids. This CDR3 reads CASSLSGGSYDEQFF. The CDR3 coding sequence is TGTGCCAGCAGTTTGAGCGGGGGCTCATACGATGAGCAGTTCTTC.

The chain couples TRBV21-1 to TRBJ1-5. TRBV21-1 is a listed pseudogene. The CDR3 is made up of 13 amino acids. The CDR3 nucleotides are TGTGCCAGCAGCAAGAATAAGAATCAGCCCCAGCATTTT. It encodes CASSKNKNQPQHF.